These 24 T cell receptor beta chains were sequenced from one sample in a study of CD8+CD57+ T cells in acquired aplastic anemia (dated by TCRdb to 2016 to 2019). The patients picked for sequencing were ones in whom flow cytometry had shown an expansion of CD8+CD57+ cells. Reads for this sample came from an Illumina HiSeq 2000. TCR beta VDJ combination and CDR3 sequence profiling used genomic DNA as the template. TCRdb redid the processing of the public reads, applying fastp at Q25 and MiXCR, and retained in-frame beta chains. Each entry is one CDR3 protein sequence, shown with its most common DNA and genes. For this sample the table gives roughly 61,000 distinct CDR3 sequences, of which roughly 60% were detected only once. Jointly, the top ten make up roughly 15% of the sample. What was sequenced was sorted CD4+, CD8+, or CD8+CD57+ T cells (not recorded which) from PBMCs. The source of these receptors is a human donor with aplastic anemia.

The gene calls are TRBV2 and TRBJ1-1; no definite D call. CDR1 SNHLY and CDR2 FYNNEI come from the germline V gene. CDR3 length: 13 amino acids. V gave up 4 bases and J gave up 3 bases, with 9 bases separating them. The CDR3 DNA follows: TGTGCCAGCAGTGGGAGGACGGACACTGAAGCTTTCTTT. Translation: CASSGRTDTEAFF. Filled out from reference TRBV2 and TRBJ1-1, the complete variable domain reads EPEVTQTPSHQVTQMGQEVILRCVPISNHLYFYWYRQILGQKVEFLVSFYNNEISEKSEIFDDQFSVERPDGSNFTLKIRSTKLEDSAMYFCASSGRTDTEAFFGQGTRLTVV.

The chain carries TRBV4-3 and TRBJ1-3; D is undetermined. The germline CDR1 and CDR2 sequences are LGHNA and YSLEER. This CDR3 has 14 amino acids. Trimming pared 1 base from V and 1 base from J, leaving 5 bases between. For the CDR3, the DNA is TGCGCCAGCAGCCAAGTAGGGTCTGGAAACACCATATATTTT. Translated: CASSQVGSGNTIYF.

V gene TRBV10-3 combines with J gene TRBJ1-1; a weak D match, TRBD1 (5 bases). Germline assignment: CDR1 ENHRY and CDR2 SYGVKD. The CDR3 contains 11 residues. V gave up 2 bases and J gave up 11 bases, with 9 bases separating them. CDR3 sequence reads: CAISEGREAFF. The CDR3 nucleotides are TGTGCCATCAGTGAGGGCAGGGAGGCTTTCTTT.

The V and J genes are TRBV7-6 and TRBJ2-1; TRBD1 agrees at 9 bases. V trimming: 5 bases; J trimming: 9 bases; junction bases outside the gene matches: 8. From germline, CDR1 is SGHVS and CDR2 FNYEAQ. This CDR3 has 14 amino acids. The CDR3 sequence is CASSPGDRGIEQFF. The CDR3 DNA sequence: TGTGCCAGCAGCCCCGGCGACAGGGGGATTGAGCAGTTCTTC.

This clonotype was found many times. The J gene is TRBJ1-3, the V gene TRBV28; D might be TRBD1 (6 bases). Germline CDR1 and CDR2: MDHEN and SYDVKM. CDR3 length: 16 residues. The V end lost 5 bases, the J end lost 3 bases, and 17 bases lay between the germline ends. The CDR3 is CASSPAGTYDGNTIYF. In DNA form, the CDR3 reads TGTGCCAGCAGTCCCGCCGGGACATACGATGGAAACACCATATATTTT.

The chain uses TRBV7-3 and TRBJ2-2; D is perhaps TRBD1 or TRBD2 (6 bases each). The germline gives CDR1 SGHTA, CDR2 FQGTGA. This CDR3 is built from 16 residues. V was cut by 5 bases and J by 4 bases, with 17 bases left in between. CDR3 sequence: CASSLERGVATGELFF. The CDR3 DNA reads as TGTGCCAGCAGCCTGGAAAGGGGGGTGGCCACCGGGGAGCTGTTTTTT.

To note about this clonotype: Since the CDR3 does not end with the conserved phenylalanine or tryptophan, this likely comes from a read error. The genes are TRBV29-1 and TRBJ1-1; no clear D. This CDR3 spans 11 amino acids. CDR1 and CDR2 (germline): SQVTM, ANQGSEA. The ends were cut back, 7 bases at V and 4 bases at J, with 10 bases in the middle. The CDR3: CSGAKSTEAFL. The CDR3 coding sequence is TGCAGCGGGGCTAAGAGCACTGAAGCTTTCCTT.

Notes on this clonotype: At one end, the junction sequence differs from germline, possibly due to a read error. The rearrangement uses TRBV5-1 and TRBJ1-2; tentatively, D is TRBD1 (5 bases). Germline CDR1 reads SGHRS; CDR2 reads YFSETQ. The CDR3 runs to 13 residues. The CDR3 sequence is CASSSTRGNGYAF. CDR3 nucleotides: TGCGCCAGCAGCTCGACAAGGGGAAACGGCTACGCCTTC.

Only one count was recorded for this clonotype. V and J are TRBV11-3 and TRBJ2-1; D gene ambiguous. This CDR3 has 14 amino acids. V was pared by 0 bases and J by 9 bases, with 12 bases between. From germline, CDR1 is SGHNT and CDR2 YENEEA. The CDR3 bases are TGTGCCAGCAGCTTAGATATCCTCATGAGTGAGCAGTTCTTC. It codes for CASSLDILMSEQFF.

This clonotype was counted many times. The chain recombines TRBV2 with TRBJ2-2; TRBD1 matches at 9 bases. The J segment lost 2 bases and the V segment lost 6 bases, leaving 7 bases of the junction unmatched. The CDR3 sequence is 16 residues long. The germline CDR1 and CDR2 sequences are SNHLY and FYNNEI. CDR3 sequence (DNA): TGTGCCAGCAGAACCGGACAGGGGACTAACACCGGGGAGCTGTTTTTT. It encodes CASRTGQGTNTGELFF.

This clonotype was detected once. The chain recombines TRBV10-1 with TRBJ2-7; D is possibly TRBD1 (5 bases). CDR3 size: 12 residues. Germline values: CDR1 WNHNN, CDR2 SYGVQD (reference sequence). CDR3 in DNA: TGCGCTACAGTAGGGCAGGGCTACGAGCAGTACTTC. It yields the protein CATVGQGYEQYF.

As DNA, the CDR3 is TGTGCCAGCAGTACAGACATTTCCTACGAGCAGTACTTC. It translates to CASSTDISYEQYF. The chain employs TRBV7-6 and TRBJ2-7; no reliable D call. The length of the CDR3 is 13 residues. Trimming stripped 6 bases from V and 1 base from J, with 10 bases between. The germline gives CDR1 SGHVS, CDR2 FNYEAQ.

This sequence joins TRBV3-1 and TRBJ1-1; the D gene is possibly TRBD1 (6 bases). The CDR3 extends over 12 amino acids. CDR1 is LGHDT, CDR2 YNNKEL, per germline (reference sequence). V gave up 5 bases and J gave up 10 bases, with 14 bases separating them. CDR3 amino acids: CASSGNRVAAFF. CDR3 bases: TGTGCCAGCAGCGGAAACAGGGTTGCAGCTTTCTTT.

The V and J genes are TRBV9 and TRBJ2-7; 7 bases align to TRBD2. CDR1 and CDR2 (germline): SGDLS, YYNGEE. The junction had 3 bases not matched to a gene; V was cut back by 0 bases and J by 3 bases. The CDR3 extends over 14 amino acids. CDR3 nucleotides: TGTGCCAGCAGCGTAGGGGAGGGAGTCTACGAGCAGTACTTC. This codes for CASSVGEGVYEQYF.

The rearrangement uses TRBV20-1 and TRBJ2-1, with D possibly TRBD1 on 5 matching bases. Trimming removed 6 bases at V and 6 bases at J, with 15 bases between. This CDR3 has 13 amino acids. Per the germline V gene, CDR1 is DFQATT and CDR2 is SNEGSKA (reference sequence). CDR3 sequence (DNA): TGCAGTGCCAGGGTGCTAGGTATCAATGAGCAGTTCTTC. Protein: CSARVLGINEQFF.

V usage is TRBV6-1 and J usage is TRBJ1-1; 10 nucleotides line up with TRBD1. The V segment lost 9 bases and the J segment 5 bases; nucleotides outside the gene matches: 6. The CDR3 runs 13 residues. The V gene's germline CDR1 is MNHNS and CDR2 SASEGT. Here the CDR3 reads CARPGQGLTEAFF. Written as DNA, the CDR3 is TGTGCCAGACCGGGACAGGGGTTAACTGAAGCTTTCTTT.

The rearrangement uses TRBV20-1 and TRBJ2-7; D remains ambiguous. Trimming took 1 base from V and 4 from J, leaving 14 bases between them. CDR1 is DFQATT and CDR2 is SNEGSKA in the germline V gene (reference sequence). The CDR3 covers 14 residues. CDR3 nucleotides: TGCAGTGCTAGAGGCGGACCCGAAAAGTACGAGCAGTACTTC. Translated, it gives CSARGGPEKYEQYF.

A remark on this clonotype: The junction does not match germline at one end; this may be a read error. This sequence joins TRBV11-2 and TRBJ2-2, with 7 positions matching TRBD2. This CDR3 comprises 16 residues. The germline gives CDR1 SGHAT, CDR2 FQNNGV. CDR3 sequence (DNA): TGTGCCAGCAGCTTAAGTTCGGAGGGAGGGACCGGGGAGCTGGTTTTT. It yields the protein CASSLSSEGGTGELVF.

There are many counts of this clonotype. The CDR3 reads CASSVTGSDGNQPQHF. CDR3 nucleotide sequence: TGTGCCAGCAGTGTGACCGGGTCCGACGGCAATCAGCCCCAGCATTTT. The gene calls are TRBV2 and TRBJ1-5; D call uncertain. The germline V gene has CDR1 SNHLY and CDR2 FYNNEI. The CDR3 runs 16 residues. V was cut by 4 bases and J by 2 bases, with 15 bases left in between. The whole variable domain, remainder taken from reference TRBV2 and TRBJ1-5, is EPEVTQTPSHQVTQMGQEVILRCVPISNHLYFYWYRQILGQKVEFLVSFYNNEISEKSEIFDDQFSVERPDGSNFTLKIRSTKLEDSAMYFCASSVTGSDGNQPQHFGDGTRLSIL.

A single count supports this clonotype. This chain connects TRBV20-1 to TRBJ1-1; D might be TRBD1 (5 bases). CDR3 length equals 13 residues. Per germline, CDR1 DFQATT and CDR2 SNEGSKA (reference sequence). The V gene lost 6 bases and the J gene lost 2 bases, with 13 bases spanning the gap. This CDR3 is CSATGTVNTEAFF. CDR3 DNA: TGCAGTGCAACTGGGACGGTCAACACTGAAGCTTTCTTT.

The table lists this clonotype with a count of one. The V and J genes are TRBV29-1 and TRBJ2-7; D may be TRBD2 (5 bases). This CDR3 comprises 12 residues. CDR1 and CDR2 (germline): SQVTM, ANQGSEA. With 7 bases removed from V and 2 bases from J, the gap between germline ends came to 12 bases. Written as DNA, the CDR3 is TGCAGCGCTCGGGGAAACCCCTACGAGCAGTACTTC. As protein: CSARGNPYEQYF.

The chain combines TRBV9 with TRBJ1-2; no definite D call. The germline V gene encodes CDR1 SGDLS and CDR2 YYNGEE. The CDR3 length is 10 residues. The germline V and J ends were trimmed by 8 bases and 6 bases, with 8 bases remaining between them. This CDR3 is CASGGDGYTF. CDR3 DNA sequence: TGTGCCAGTGGAGGTGATGGCTACACCTTC.

The CDR3 loop reads CASSGETEAFF. CDR3 DNA sequence: TGTGCCAGCAGTGGGGAGACTGAAGCTTTCTTT. V gene TRBV2 combines with J gene TRBJ1-1; no clear D. This CDR3 has 11 residues. V lost 4 bases to trimming and J lost 5 bases, with 5 bases between them. CDR1 SNHLY and CDR2 FYNNEI come from the germline V gene.

The genes are TRBV7-2 and TRBJ2-1, with D possibly being TRBD1 (5 bases). Germline V gives CDR1 SGHTA, CDR2 FQGNSA. The CDR3 contains 13 residues. V lost 5 bases and J 5 bases, leaving 10 bases between the germline ends. CDR3 bases: TGTGCCAGCAGCCTCACAGGAAACAATGAGCAGTTCTTC. It yields the protein CASSLTGNNEQFF. The full variable domain, its missing parts supplied by reference TRBV7-2 and TRBJ2-1, is GAGVSQSPSNKVTEKGKDVELRCDPISGHTALYWYRQSLGQGLEFLIYFQGNSAPDKSGLPSDRFSAERTGGSVSTLTIQRTQQEDSAVYLCASSLTGNNEQFFGPGTRLTVL.